This TCR beta chain was sequenced during a study of CD8+ T cells in alopecia areata. Overall study results and limits: Sequencing of scalp samples also captures resident alphabeta T cells of normal skin.

Points on this clone: Its matching antigen is unknown.

cDNA prepared by RNA extraction and subsequent reverse transcription served as the template for sequencing. The table came from immunoSEQ multiplex PCR; TCRdb's copy has only in-frame clones and leaves some out. The table includes about 120,000 clones, under 40% detected once. The sequenced sample was CD4+ T cells sorted from blood. The sequence was collected from a human donor with alopecia areata.

The CDR3 reads CASSVQGDEQFF. CDR3 bases: TGTGCCAGCAGTGTACAGGGCGATGAGCAGTTCTTC. J is TRBJ2-1 and V is TRBV2; weak D call: TRBD1 (6 bases). Germline loops: CDR1 SNHLY, CDR2 FYNNEI. The CDR3 is 12 residues long. V dropped 4 bases and J dropped 8 bases, with 9 bases sitting between them.